This entry describes one TCR beta chain. What it recognizes is unknown. Some clones are missing from TCRdb's copy, which holds only in-frame ones; the method was immunoSEQ multiplex PCR. The table shows tens of thousands of clones, with roughly four fifths occurring only once. The data were obtained in a study of vaccination effects on CD4 cells after COVID-19. Prior to sequencing, the ViraFEST assay stimulated PBMC with viral peptide pools, which expanded the antigen-specific CD4+ T cells. CD4+ T cells were isolated after 10 days of culture. Every participant took two doses of the BNT162b2 or mRNA-1273 vaccine. The length of the CDR3 is 14 residues. Trimming left V 4 bases short and J 0 bases short, with 8 bases between. The germline gives CDR1 SGHRS, CDR2 YFSETQ.

The sequence came from a human donor who received a COVID-19 vaccine. Some clones in this sample may be carry-over from other donors' samples. The sample in question was CD4+ T cells from PBMCs cultured with HCoV-NL63 spike peptides, obtained after COVID-19 vaccination. This chain connects TRBV5-1 to TRBJ1-3; D remains ambiguous. CDR3 amino acids: CASSLMSSGNTIYF. For the CDR3, the DNA is TGCGCCAGCAGCCTGATGAGCTCTGGAAACACCATATATTTT. Using reference TRBV5-1 and TRBJ1-3 for the parts outside the CDR3, the full variable domain is KAGVTQTPRYLIKTRGQQVTLSCSPISGHRSVSWYQQTPGQGLQFLFEYFSETQRNKGNFPGRFSGRQFSNSRSEMNVSTLELGDSALYLCASSLMSSGNTIYFGEGSWLTVV.